This T cell receptor (beta chain) was sequenced in a study of beta chain features in type 1 diabetes. On the study more broadly: The study found patients and healthy donors alike in age, gender and cell yields. Study-wide results and limits: Shorter templates might be favored by PCR, equally in patients and controls. Across all four CD4+ subsets, people with type 1 diabetes showed modestly shorter TCRB CDR3s.

The CDR3 consists of 16 residues. The V gene lost 5 bases and the J gene lost 3 bases, with 19 bases spanning the gap. CDR1 is SEHNR and CDR2 is FQNEAQ in the germline V gene (reference sequence). Based on CD45RO/CCR7/CD25/CD127/CD95/CD27, CD4+ regulatory, stem cell-like memory, naive and central memory cells were sorted. A note on this clone: As yet, its antigen is unknown.

cDNA synthesis used the whole RNA isolate, giving expressed TCRB sequences. Profiled with immunoSEQ multiplex PCR; TCRdb holds only in-frame clones, not every one. The table lists approximately 360,000 clones, roughly 12% of them singletons. The origin of this receptor is a woman younger than 30 with type 1 diabetes. Sample: naive CD4+ T cells from blood. The rearrangement joins TRBV7-9 to TRBJ1-1; D unresolved. Here the CDR3 reads CASSPLGGSRYTEAFF. As DNA, the CDR3 is TGTGCCAGCAGCCCCCTAGGTGGCTCGAGGTACACTGAAGCTTTCTTT. The full variable domain, in which reference TRBV7-9 and TRBJ1-1 provide the parts outside the CDR3, is DTGVSQNPRHKITKRGQNVTFRCDPISEHNRLYWYRQTLGQGPEFLTYFQNEAQLEKSRLLSDRFSAERPKGSFSTLEIQRTEQGDSAMYLCASSPLGGSRYTEAFFGQGTRLTVV.